This T cell receptor (beta chain) was recorded in a study of blood T cell repertoires in COVID-19. Looking at the study overall: Collection of acute and convalescent COVID-19 samples took place in the United States, Italy and Spain.

This clone was seen a single time. The data were produced by immunoSEQ multiplex PCR, yet TCRdb's version contains in-frame clones alone and is incomplete. This table has 85,000 to 90,000 clones, less than 95% appearing once. This TCR came from a human donor with active COVID-19. The donor label of this sample is uncertain. Sequencing was done on a sample of peripheral blood.

CDR3 sequence: CASSPRQGAMSFGNGYTF. CDR3 DNA: TGTGCCAGCAGTCCTAGACAGGGGGCGATGTCCTTCGGGAATGGCTACACCTTC. This rearrangement joins TRBV27 to TRBJ1-2, with TRBD1 matching over 10 bases. After removal of 5 bases from V and 6 bases from J, the junction contained 18 bases not matched to a gene. CDR1 is MNHEY and CDR2 is SMNVEV in the germline V gene (reference sequence). The CDR3 consists of 18 residues.